The clone carrying this T cell receptor (beta chain) was counted ten times or more. The antigen is unknown. Graves' hyperthyroidism was deemed stable absent ophthalmopathy progression within 18 months. This specimen comes from a study of T cells in Graves' hyperthyroidism and ophthalmopathy. Study as a whole: Once the initial diagnosis was made, peripheral blood was obtained before any treatment.

RNA transcripts yielded amplified TCR beta CDR3 regions. A set of HTBI primers served as the primers for a first-round RT-PCR of the TCR CDR3. TCRdb recomputed calls from the multiplex PCR reads with MiXCR, one row per CDR3 protein. The sample has approximately 560,000 distinct CDR3 sequences, around 16% seen once. Broader study findings: Ophthalmopathy and stable hyperthyroidism were separated by a 13 V-J model.

The V segment lost 2 bases and the J segment 7 bases; nucleotides outside the gene matches: 4. The germline CDR1 and CDR2 sequences are GTSNPN and SVGIG (reference sequence). CDR3 size: 12 residues. The sequence was collected from a woman in her twenties or thirties with Graves' hyperthyroidism. The specimen sequenced was blood. The rearrangement links TRBV30 to TRBJ2-7, with 8 bases identical to TRBD1. This CDR3 is CAWSNRGFEQYF. The CDR3 DNA reads TGTGCCTGGAGTAACAGGGGGTTTGAGCAGTACTTC.